This T cell receptor beta chain was sequenced for a study of T cells in Graves' hyperthyroidism and ophthalmopathy. Amplified TCR beta CDR3 regions derived from RNA transcripts. The primer set for the first-round RT-PCR of the TCR CDR3 was HTBI. MiXCR was run by TCRdb on the multiplex PCR reads, yielding one entry per CDR3 protein. The repertoire includes approximately 700,000 distinct CDR3 sequences, roughly 15% of them detected once, and roughly 8% sits in the top ten. V lost 5 bases and J lost 13, with 17 bases in between. Germline V gene sequence: CDR1 SGHTA, CDR2 FQGNSA. This CDR3 region has 12 residues. Patients aged 18 to 65 with hyperthyroidism were newly diagnosed, with duration under 2 months. Orbital computed tomography, thyroid ultrasound, serum thyroxine and TRAb, and clinical symptoms together informed the diagnoses.

Sequenced: blood. The clonotype was recovered from a man between 18 and 35 years old with Graves' hyperthyroidism. The chain has TRBV7-2 and TRBJ2-5; TRBD1 is a possible D gene (5 bases). The chain's CDR3 is CASSPQAPGLYF. CDR3 nucleotides: TGTGCCAGCAGCCCACAGGCTCCGGGTCTGTACTTC.